Listed below are T cell receptor beta chains from one sample, sequenced in a study of cytomegalovirus exposure and HLA in healthy donors. This table comes from immunoSEQ multiplex PCR, and its TCRdb copy is limited to in-frame clones, with some not included. The sample records around 160,000 clones, approximately 70% being singletons. The specimen was PBMCs. These TCRs come from a woman between 40 and 50 years old in good health and CMV-seropositive. Each CDR3 is given with its conserved first and last residue. Each record gives: D gene, V gene, clone size, J gene, CDR3 DNA, CDR3 protein. D genes are given only for firm matches. Size is stated for part of the rows, as once, few or many counts, or as a class when the clone is expanded.

TRBD2,TRBV7-6,.,TRBJ2-2,TGTGCCAGCACCCCTGCGGGAGGTCCCACCGGGGAGCTGTTTTTT,CASTPAGGPTGELFF
.,TRBV5-1,.,TRBJ1-6,TGCGCCAGCAGCCTCCTGGGACAAGAGAATTCACCCCTCCACTTT,CASSLLGQENSPLHF
.,TRBV5-1,.,TRBJ1-2,TGCGCCAGCACCGGCAGGGGCGGCTACCCCTTC,CASTGRGGYPF
TRBD2,TRBV5-1,.,TRBJ2-2,TGCGCCAGCAGCTTTACGGGAGGCTTGGGTACCGGGGAGCTGTTTTTT,CASSFTGGLGTGELFF
.,TRBV19,.,TRBJ1-5,TGTGCCAGTAGTGGGGTGGGGGGAAATCAGCCCCAGCATTTT,CASSGVGGNQPQHF
.,TRBV6-5,.,TRBJ2-5,TGTGCCAGCAGTTTCCTAGAGACCCAGTACTTC,CASSFLETQYF
.,TRBV6-5,once,TRBJ1-1,TGTGCCAGCAGTGCCCAGGAGGGAACGAACACTGAAGCTTTCTTT,CASSAQEGTNTEAFF
TRBD1,TRBV28,.,TRBJ1-3,TGTGCCAGCAGCCCAGGGGGAGCTGGAAACACCATATATTTT,CASSPGGAGNTIYF
TRBD1,TRBV7-9,few,TRBJ1-5,TGTGCCAGCAGCTCGCTACTCCCGACAGGGGGTTATCAGCCCCAGCATTTT,CASSSLLPTGGYQPQHF
.,TRBV2,.,TRBJ1-1,TGTGCCAGCAGTGAGGGTCTGGCGGCGGACACTGAAGCTTTCTTT,CASSEGLAADTEAFF
TRBD2,TRBV18,.,TRBJ2-2,TGTGCCAGCTCACCACTTTTAGTAGCGGGAGTCGGGGAGCTGTTTTTT,CASSPLLVAGVGELFF
TRBD2,TRBV10-3,.,TRBJ2-3,TGTGCCATCAAAGGACTAGCGACCCCGGATACGCAGTATTTT,CAIKGLATPDTQYF
TRBD1,TRBV19,.,TRBJ2-7,TGTGCCAGTAGTCTGGGGACAGCATCCTACGAGCAGTACTTC,CASSLGTASYEQYF
.,TRBV18,.,TRBJ2-3,TGTGCCAGCTCACCAGGGTCGCGGGGTCGGAGCACAGATACGCAGTATTTT,CASSPGSRGRSTDTQYF
TRBD1,TRBV28,.,TRBJ1-2,TGTGCCAGCAGTTCGGGACAGGGGAACTATGGCTACACCTTC,CASSSGQGNYGYTF
.,TRBV18,.,TRBJ2-6,TGTGCCAGCTCACCACTACAGGGCGATGGGGCCAACGTCCTGACTTTC,CASSPLQGDGANVLTF
.,TRBV6-5,.,TRBJ1-2,TGTGCCAGCAGTTACTCGGGGGGTGATAGCTATGGCTACACCTTC,CASSYSGGDSYGYTF
.,TRBV28,.,TRBJ1-2,TGTGCCAGCAGCACAGACTATGGCTACACCTTC,CASSTDYGYTF
TRBD1,TRBV19,few,TRBJ2-7,TGTGCCAGTAGCGGACAGGGGGGCTACGAGCAGTACTTC,CASSGQGGYEQYF
TRBD1,TRBV19,few,TRBJ1-5,TGTGCCAGTAGTACAGGACAGGCATCCCTCAATCAGCCCCAGCATTTT,CASSTGQASLNQPQHF
TRBD1,TRBV25-1,.,TRBJ1-2,TGTGCCAGCAGTGAAGCGACGGGGACAGACTATGGCTACACCTTC,CASSEATGTDYGYTF
.,TRBV19,.,TRBJ1-2,TGTGCCAGTAGTGTAGGTCGTGCAGGGGATGGCTACACCTTC,CASSVGRAGDGYTF
TRBD2,TRBV29-1,.,TRBJ2-7,TGCAGCGTTGAAGCATTATTGAGCGGGGGGCCCCCTTCCGGGCAGTACTTC,CSVEALLSGGPPSGQYF
TRBD1,TRBV6-1,.,TRBJ1-2,TGTGCCAGCAGTGAAGGACAGGGTGAGACATATGGCTACCCCTTC,CASSEGQGETYGYPF
.,TRBV4-3,.,TRBJ2-7,TGCGCCAGCAGCCAAGAAGCAGGGAGGCACGAGCAGTACTTC,CASSQEAGRHEQYF